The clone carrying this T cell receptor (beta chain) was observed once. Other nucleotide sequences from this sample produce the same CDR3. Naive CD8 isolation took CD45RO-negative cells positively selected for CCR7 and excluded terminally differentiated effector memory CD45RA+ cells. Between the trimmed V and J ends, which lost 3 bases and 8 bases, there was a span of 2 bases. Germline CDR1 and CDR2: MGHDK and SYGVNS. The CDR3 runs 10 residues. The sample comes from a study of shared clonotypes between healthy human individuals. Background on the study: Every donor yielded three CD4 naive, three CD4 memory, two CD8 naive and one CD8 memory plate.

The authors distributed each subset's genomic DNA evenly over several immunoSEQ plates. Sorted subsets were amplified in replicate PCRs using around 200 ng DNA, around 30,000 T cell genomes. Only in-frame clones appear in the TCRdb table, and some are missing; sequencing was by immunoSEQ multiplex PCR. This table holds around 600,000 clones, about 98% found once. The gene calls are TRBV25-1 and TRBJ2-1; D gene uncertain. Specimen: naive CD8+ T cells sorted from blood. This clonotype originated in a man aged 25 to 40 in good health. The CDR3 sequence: CASSEYEQFF. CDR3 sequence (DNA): TGTGCCAGCAGTGAGTATGAGCAGTTCTTC.